The table lists the clone carrying this T cell receptor (beta chain) with a few counts. Its antigen is unidentified. This record belongs to a study of identical twins. Points from the study as a whole: Excess twin sharing in beta out-of-frame sequences was weaker.

Germline-derived CDR1 and CDR2 are SEHNR and FQNEAQ (reference sequence). The CDR3 consists of 12 residues. Deletions cut 2 bases from V and 11 bases from J, with 12 bases between. Template switching introduced a universal primer site, and the cDNA bore unique molecular identifiers. TCRdb reprocessed the 5' RACE reads via MiXCR and lists one record per CDR3 protein. This sample has some 1,700,000 distinct CDR3 sequences, with less than 40% found just once. The chain employs TRBV7-9 and TRBJ1-1; possible D gene TRBD1, 5 bases. The sequenced sample was cord blood. This clonotype originated in a newborn girl in good health. CDR3 protein: CASSLSMGEAFF. In DNA, the CDR3 is TGTGCCAGCAGCTTAAGTATGGGGGAGGCTTTCTTT.